This section outlines one TCR beta chain sequence together with its context. Its antigen remains unidentified. It was with 60 Vbeta and 13 Jbeta primers that the PCR ran. This table comes from immunoSEQ multiplex PCR, and its TCRdb copy is limited to in-frame clones, with some not included. The sample includes about 160,000 clones, over 80% of them seen just once. The CDR3 loop spans 15 amino acids. Germline V gives CDR1 SGHTS, CDR2 YDEGEE. Trimming cost V 1 base and J 2 bases, with 12 bases left between them. This record comes from a study of cytomegalovirus exposure and HLA in healthy donors. General study findings and limits: Immune exposure information comprised only CMV serostatus. Later analysis revealed greater clonal expansion in HLA-associated TCR beta chains than in equally common others.

The TCR originated in a male donor in good health and CMV-seropositive. The specimen sequenced was PBMCs. This chain connects TRBV5-8 to TRBJ1-2; D is unclear. CDR3 protein: CASSLSLTRNYGYTF. DNA for the CDR3: TGTGCCAGCAGCTTGAGTTTAACCAGGAACTATGGCTACACCTTC.